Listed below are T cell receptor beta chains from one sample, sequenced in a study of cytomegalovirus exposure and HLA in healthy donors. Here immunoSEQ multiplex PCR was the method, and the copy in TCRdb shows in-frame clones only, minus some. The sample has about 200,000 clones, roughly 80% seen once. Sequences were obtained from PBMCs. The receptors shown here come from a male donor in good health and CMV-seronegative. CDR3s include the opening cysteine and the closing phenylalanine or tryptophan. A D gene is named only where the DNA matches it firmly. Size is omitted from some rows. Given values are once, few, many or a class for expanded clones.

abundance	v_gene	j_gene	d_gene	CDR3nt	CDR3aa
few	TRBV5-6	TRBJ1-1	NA	TGTGCCAGCAGCCGCCTGACAGTGAACACTGAAGCTTTCTTT	CASSRLTVNTEAFF
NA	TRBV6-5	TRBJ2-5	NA	TGTGCCAGCAGTTATAACACCCAAGAGACCCAGTACTTC	CASSYNTQETQYF
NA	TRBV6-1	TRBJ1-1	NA	TGTGCCAGCAGTGGCCCGGGCCCCAGGGCGAACACTGAAGCTTTCTTT	CASSGPGPRANTEAFF
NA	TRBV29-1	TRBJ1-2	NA	TGCAGCGCGGACAAACAGGGTCCTGGCTACACCTTC	CSADKQGPGYTF
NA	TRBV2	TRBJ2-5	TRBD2	TGTGCCAGCAGTGCGGGACTAGCGGGTCCGGGGACCCAGTACTTC	CASSAGLAGPGTQYF
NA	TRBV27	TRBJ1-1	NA	TGTGCCAGCAGTTTGGAGGCGCAGGCTGAAGCTTTCTTT	CASSLEAQAEAFF
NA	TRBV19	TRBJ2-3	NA	TGTGCCAGTAGTATTGTCGTACAGTACAGCACAGATACGCAGTATTTT	CASSIVVQYSTDTQYF
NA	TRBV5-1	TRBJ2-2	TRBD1	TGCGCCAGCAGCCGATCGGGGACAGGGGGGAACACCGGGGAGCTGTTTTTT	CASSRSGTGGNTGELFF
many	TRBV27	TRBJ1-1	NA	TGTGCCAGCAGTTTATCCCGGGACACTGAAGCTTTCTTT	CASSLSRDTEAFF
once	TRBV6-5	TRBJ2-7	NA	TGTGCCAGCAGTTACTTCGGGGGAGAAGCCTACGAGCAGTACTTC	CASSYFGGEAYEQYF
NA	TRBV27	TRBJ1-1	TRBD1	TGTGCCAGCAGTACCTATACAGGGGGCACTGAAGCTTTCTTT	CASSTYTGGTEAFF
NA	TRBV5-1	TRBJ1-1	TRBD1	TGCGCCAGCAGCTTGAATGAGGCCAGGGGGCTAACTGAAGCTTTCTTT	CASSLNEARGLTEAFF
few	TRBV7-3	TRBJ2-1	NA	TGTGCCAGCAGCTTAGGTCCGGGGGATGGCAATGAGCAGTTCTTC	CASSLGPGDGNEQFF
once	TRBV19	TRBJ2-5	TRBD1	TGTGCCAGTAGTCCTCAGACAGGGGGCACAGAGACCCAGTACTTC	CASSPQTGGTETQYF
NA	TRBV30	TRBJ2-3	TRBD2	TGTGCCTGGACAATTCCCCCTTTAGCGGGAGGAGCAGATACGCAGTATTTT	CAWTIPPLAGGADTQYF
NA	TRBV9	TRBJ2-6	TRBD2	TGTGCCAGCAACTTAGCGGGAGAGGGGACTGGGGCCAACGTCCTGACTTTC	CASNLAGEGTGANVLTF
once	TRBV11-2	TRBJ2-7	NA	TGTGCCAGCAGCCACCGGGGGGCCGAGCAGTACTTC	CASSHRGAEQYF
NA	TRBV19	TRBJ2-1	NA	TGTGCCAGTAGTATAGCTATCCACTCTATCAATGAGCAGTTCTTC	CASSIAIHSINEQFF
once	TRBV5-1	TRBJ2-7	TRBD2	TGCGCCAGCAGCTCACACCGACTAGCGGGGGGTTCGGAGCAGTACTTC	CASSSHRLAGGSEQYF
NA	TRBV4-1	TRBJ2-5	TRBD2	TGCGCCAGCAGCCAAGATAGGGGACTAGCGGGAGGGCTCCAAGAGACCCAGTACTTC	CASSQDRGLAGGLQETQYF
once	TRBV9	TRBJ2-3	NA	TGTGCCAGCCGACCGCCGGGTAGTAGCACAGATACGCAGTATTTT	CASRPPGSSTDTQYF
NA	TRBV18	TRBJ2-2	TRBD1	TGTGCCAGCTCCCAAACCGGGACAGGGAACACCGGGGAGCTGTTTTTT	CASSQTGTGNTGELFF
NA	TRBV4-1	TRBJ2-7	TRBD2	TGCGCCAGCAGCCAAGGGTTCGGGGCGGGGGACTCCTACGAGCAGTACTTC	CASSQGFGAGDSYEQYF
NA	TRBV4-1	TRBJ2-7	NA	TGCGCCAGCAGCCAAAGACAGGCCTTCTCCTACGAGCAGTACTTC	CASSQRQAFSYEQYF
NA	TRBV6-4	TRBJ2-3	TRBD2	TGTGCCAGCAGTAGGGCGGGAGTGGTCCCAGATACGCAGTATTTT	CASSRAGVVPDTQYF
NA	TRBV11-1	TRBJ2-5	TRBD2	TGTGCCAGCAGGGTAGCGGGACCCGAGACCCAGTACTTC	CASRVAGPETQYF
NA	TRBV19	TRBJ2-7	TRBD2	TGTGCCAGTAGTATAGGTGGCGGGAGGGCCCTCGAGCAGTACTTC	CASSIGGGRALEQYF